This T cell receptor beta chain was documented in a study of blood T cell repertoires in COVID-19 (dated by TCRdb to 2019 to 2021). In terms of the full investigation: Samples covering the acute and convalescent phases of COVID-19 were provided by collaborators in the United States, Italy and Spain. The repertoires were made available in a free public database intended to serve as a resource for research on the immune response to SARS-CoV-2. Samples were obtained from the ongoing ImmuneRACE study (first 160 participants) and from roughly 1,300 subjects provided by 6 global collaborators. A de-identified subject ID, COVID-19 status, age in years and sex were almost always included in the sample metadata. The prospective study material was composed of cDNA or gDNA derived from T cells, B-cell-depleted T cells, or PBMCs. Where HLA class I and class II types were available, the types were taken from metadata supplied by the sample provider, not from assay-based typing. Subjects who had been exposed to COVID-19, were actively infected with it, or had recovered from it provided the deeply sampled blood TCRbeta repertoires that made up the dataset.

TCRbeta CDR3 regions were amplified from genomic DNA using the immunoSEQ Assay, a bias-controlled multiplex PCR. For the original study's pipeline: The number of nucleated cells in each sample was estimated from the amplification of reference gene primers within the assay. To quantify the absolute abundance of each unique TCRbeta CDR3 rearrangement, sequence reads were collapsed and filtered. For each sample, productive Simpson clonality was calculated as the square root of Simpson's diversity index over productive rearrangements. This is the immuneACCESS table as TCRdb keeps it, with only in-frame sequences that have V and J called. A part of the clones is gone; compared with another copy, unresolved V genes explain less than half, and the rest is unexplained. The V and J calls and the clone size are those of that table, but D and trimming were determined from the DNA. A total of 220,000 or so clones appear in this sample, about 90% of them only once. The ten largest clones represent 14% to 15% of the sample.

Here is what the overall study found, with its caveats: The amount of clinical and demographic metadata varied by source and participant and was provided uncurated.

V was cut back by 3 bases and J by 4 bases, leaving a gap of 12 bases between them. Spanning cysteine to phenylalanine, the CDR3 consists of 15 amino acids. Solely the CDR3 DNA is kept, with 45 bases framed from the first base. Taken from the germline V gene, the CDR1 and CDR2 loops are KGHSH and LQKENI. Note on this clone: This clone's antigen is unknown. There are no base qualities to consult, and no much larger clone falls within one base.

In the prospective study, participants were about 18 to 95 years old, resided in around 25 geographic areas of the United States, and were enrolled through a virtual design. In the prospective study, cohorts were assigned on the basis of participant-reported clinical history obtained from a screening survey and a study questionnaire. In the prospective study, whole blood, serum and a nasopharyngeal or oropharyngeal swab were collected from each participant by mobile phlebotomists. Participants in the prospective study had the option to provide additional blood draws and questionnaires over a roughly two-month period. Before DNA extraction, prospective study blood samples were shipped either frozen or at room temperature.

Sample: PBMCs or T cells enriched from blood (not recorded which). The receptor's source is a woman in her forties or fifties with acute COVID-19. The V and J genes are TRBV18 and TRBJ2-2; the D gene assignment is ambiguous. The CDR3 reads CASSPFGPGTGELFF. The DNA sequence reads TGTGCCAGCTCACCGTTTGGCCCGGGCACCGGGGAGCTGTTTTTT.